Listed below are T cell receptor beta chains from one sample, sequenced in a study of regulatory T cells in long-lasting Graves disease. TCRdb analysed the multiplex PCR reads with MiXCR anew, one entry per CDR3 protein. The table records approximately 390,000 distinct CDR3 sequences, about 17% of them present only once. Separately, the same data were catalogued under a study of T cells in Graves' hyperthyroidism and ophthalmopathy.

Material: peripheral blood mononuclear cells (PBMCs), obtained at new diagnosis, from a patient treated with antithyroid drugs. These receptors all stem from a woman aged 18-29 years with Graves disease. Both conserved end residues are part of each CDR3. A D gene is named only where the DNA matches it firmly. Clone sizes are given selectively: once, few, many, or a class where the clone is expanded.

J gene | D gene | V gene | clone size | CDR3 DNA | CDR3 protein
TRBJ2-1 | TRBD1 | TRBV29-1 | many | TGCAGCGGACAAGGACAGGGGATGAGTGAGCAGTTCTTC | CSGQGQGMSEQFF
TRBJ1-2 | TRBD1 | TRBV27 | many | TGTGCCAGCAGCTCGACAGGGGAGGGTGGCTACACCTTC | CASSSTGEGGYTF
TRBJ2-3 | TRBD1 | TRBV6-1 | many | TGTGCCAGCAGGGTCGGACAGGGTTGGGATACGCAGTATTTT | CASRVGQGWDTQYF
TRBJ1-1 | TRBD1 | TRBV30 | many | TGTGCCTGGAGCCGGGACAGGAGAACTTCTGAAGCTTTCTTT | CAWSRDRRTSEAFF
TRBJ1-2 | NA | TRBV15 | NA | TGTGCCACCAGCAGAGATCTGCGACAGGTCTATGGCTACACCTTC | CATSRDLRQVYGYTF
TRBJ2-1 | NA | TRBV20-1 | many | TGCAGTGCTCAACAGCAGGGAAACAATGAGCAGTTCTTC | CSAQQQGNNEQFF
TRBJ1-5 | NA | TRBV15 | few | TGTGCCACCAGCGTTCAGGGGAGGAATCAGCCCCAGCATTTT | CATSVQGRNQPQHF
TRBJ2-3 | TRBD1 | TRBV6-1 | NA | TGCGCCAGCAGTGAGTCGGTCAGGGGGTTTGATACGCAGTATTTT | CASSESVRGFDTQYF
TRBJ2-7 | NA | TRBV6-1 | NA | TGTGCCAGCAGGCTACAAGGAGGAAGCTCCTACGAGCAGTACTTC | CASRLQGGSSYEQYF
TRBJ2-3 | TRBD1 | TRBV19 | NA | TGTGCCAGTAGTCCCCCTGTATGGCAGGGGGCACGAAATACGCAGTATTTT | CASSPPVWQGARNTQYF
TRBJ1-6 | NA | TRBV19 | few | TGTGCCAGTAGTGCGGGCCCGACGAGGTATAATTCACCCCTCCACTTT | CASSAGPTRYNSPLHF
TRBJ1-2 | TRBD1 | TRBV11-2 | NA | TGTGCCAGCAGCTTTTCCTCCGGGACAGGGGAAAACTATGGCTACACCTTC | CASSFSSGTGENYGYTF
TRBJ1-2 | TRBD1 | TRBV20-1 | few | TGCAGTGCGGGTGGGGGACAGGGGCCCGAAAACTATGGCTACACCTTC | CSAGGGQGPENYGYTF
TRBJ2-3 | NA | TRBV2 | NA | TGTGCCAGCAGTGCAGGGAGCGGGCAGACAGATACGCAGTATTTT | CASSAGSGQTDTQYF
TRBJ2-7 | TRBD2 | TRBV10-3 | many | TGTGCCATCAGTACTAGCGGGCCTTACGAGCAGTACTTC | CAISTSGPYEQYF
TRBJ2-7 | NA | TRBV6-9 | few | TGTGCCAGCAGTTGCACGAAGACAGCCTACGAGCAGTACTTC | CASSCTKTAYEQYF
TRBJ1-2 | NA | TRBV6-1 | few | TGTGCCAGCAGACCCGGCGTGCATAACTATGGCTACACCTTC | CASRPGVHNYGYTF
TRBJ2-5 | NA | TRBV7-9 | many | TGTGCCAGCAGCTTAGTTGCAGGGCCAGAGACCCAGTACTTC | CASSLVAGPETQYF
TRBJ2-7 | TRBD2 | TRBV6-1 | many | TGTGCCAGCAGTGAACACGGACTAGCCTCCTACGAGCAGTACTTC | CASSEHGLASYEQYF
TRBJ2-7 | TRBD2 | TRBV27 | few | TGTGCCAGCAGAGGACTAGCGGGAGGACAGAATTACGAGCAGTACTTC | CASRGLAGGQNYEQYF
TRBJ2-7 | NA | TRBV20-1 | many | TGCAGTGCTATACAGGGTTCCTACGAGCAGTACTTC | CSAIQGSYEQYF
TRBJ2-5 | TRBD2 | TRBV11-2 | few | TGTGCCAGCAGCTTTCGGGCGGGGGATCAAGAGACCCAGTACTTC | CASSFRAGDQETQYF
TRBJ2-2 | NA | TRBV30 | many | TGTGCCGGCGACCCTATCGGGACCGGGGAGCTGTTTTTT | CAGDPIGTGELFF
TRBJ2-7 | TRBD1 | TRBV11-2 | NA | TGTGCCAGCAGTACCGGGACAGGGGGCGCCTACGAGCAGTACTTC | CASSTGTGGAYEQYF
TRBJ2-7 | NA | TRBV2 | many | TGTGCCAGCAGTGCGTGGCAGGCCTACGAGCAGTACTTC | CASSAWQAYEQYF
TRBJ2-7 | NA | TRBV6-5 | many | TGTGCCAGCAGTTCCTTGGTCGCCGAGCAGTACTTC | CASSSLVAEQYF
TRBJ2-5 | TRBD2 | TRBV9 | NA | TGTGCCAGCAGCAAAGAAGCGGGACGGCGGCAAGAGACCCAGTACTTC | CASSKEAGRRQETQYF
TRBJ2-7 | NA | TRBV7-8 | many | TGTGCCAGCAGCCGACCAGGGGCCTACGAGCAGTACTTC | CASSRPGAYEQYF
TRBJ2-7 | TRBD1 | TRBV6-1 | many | TGTGCCAGCAGATGGGGGGGGACAGGGGGAAACGAGCAGTACTTC | CASRWGGTGGNEQYF
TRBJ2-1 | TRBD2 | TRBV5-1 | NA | TGCGCCAGCAGCTGGGGACTAGCGGGAGGGGATGAGCGGTTCTTC | CASSWGLAGGDERFF
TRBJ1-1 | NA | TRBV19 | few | TGTGCCAGTATGGAAGGAAATCTTGAAGCTTTCTTT | CASMEGNLEAFF
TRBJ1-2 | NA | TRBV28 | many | TGTGCCAGCAGTTCCCCGGTAGGCCCTAACTATGGCTACACCTTC | CASSSPVGPNYGYTF
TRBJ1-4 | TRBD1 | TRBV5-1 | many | TGCGCCAGCAGCTCCGTACAGGGGGCAAGGGAAAAACTGTTTTTT | CASSSVQGAREKLFF
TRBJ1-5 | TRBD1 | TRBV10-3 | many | TGTGCCAACGGACAGGGGATGGATCAGCCCCAGCATTTT | CANGQGMDQPQHF
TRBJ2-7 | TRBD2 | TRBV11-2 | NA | TGTGCCAGCAGCTTATCCGGGTGGGGAGCGGGGAGCTACGAGCAGTACTTC | CASSLSGWGAGSYEQYF
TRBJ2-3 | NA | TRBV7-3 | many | TGTGCCAGCAGCTTAAATGTGGGGAACCTGTTCACAGATACGCAGTATTTT | CASSLNVGNLFTDTQYF
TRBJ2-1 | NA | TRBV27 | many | TGTGCCAGCAGTCTAACCTCCTATGGGCCTGAGCAGTTCTTC | CASSLTSYGPEQFF
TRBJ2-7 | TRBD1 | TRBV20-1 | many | TGCAGTGCTAGAGATACCGGACAGGGGGGCGAGCAGTACTTC | CSARDTGQGGEQYF